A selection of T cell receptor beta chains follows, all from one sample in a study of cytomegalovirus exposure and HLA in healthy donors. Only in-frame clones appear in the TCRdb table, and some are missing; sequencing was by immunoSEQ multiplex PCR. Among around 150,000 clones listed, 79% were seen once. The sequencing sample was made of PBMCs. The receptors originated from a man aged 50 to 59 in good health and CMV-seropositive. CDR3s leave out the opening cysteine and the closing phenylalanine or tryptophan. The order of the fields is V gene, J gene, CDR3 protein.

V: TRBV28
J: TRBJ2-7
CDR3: ASLALAVRGEQY

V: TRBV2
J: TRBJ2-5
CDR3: ASNPGIQETQY

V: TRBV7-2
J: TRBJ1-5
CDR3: ASSLPGKPQH

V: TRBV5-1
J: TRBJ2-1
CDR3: ASRMARGYEQF

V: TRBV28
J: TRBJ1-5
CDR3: ASSSPRGWH

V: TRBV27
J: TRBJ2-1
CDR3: ASSLLLAPYNEQF

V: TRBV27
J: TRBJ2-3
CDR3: ASRDSFTDTQY

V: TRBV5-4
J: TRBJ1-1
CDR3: ASSLGTNTEAF

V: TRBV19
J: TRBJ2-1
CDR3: ASSQQQGGEQF

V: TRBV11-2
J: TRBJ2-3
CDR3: ASSRGGTSTDTQY

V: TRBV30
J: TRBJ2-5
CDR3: AWSVRGETQY

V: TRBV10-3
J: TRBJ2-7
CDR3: AIREYRDDEQY

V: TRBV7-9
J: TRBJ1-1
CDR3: SSSLLPRGGNTEAF

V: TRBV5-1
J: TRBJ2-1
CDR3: ASSLAETYNEQF

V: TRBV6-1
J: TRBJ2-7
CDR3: ASRHRGAAYEQY

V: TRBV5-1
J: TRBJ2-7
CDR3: ASSWWEAGGSYEQY

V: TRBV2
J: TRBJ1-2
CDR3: ASSGDRGLRGYT